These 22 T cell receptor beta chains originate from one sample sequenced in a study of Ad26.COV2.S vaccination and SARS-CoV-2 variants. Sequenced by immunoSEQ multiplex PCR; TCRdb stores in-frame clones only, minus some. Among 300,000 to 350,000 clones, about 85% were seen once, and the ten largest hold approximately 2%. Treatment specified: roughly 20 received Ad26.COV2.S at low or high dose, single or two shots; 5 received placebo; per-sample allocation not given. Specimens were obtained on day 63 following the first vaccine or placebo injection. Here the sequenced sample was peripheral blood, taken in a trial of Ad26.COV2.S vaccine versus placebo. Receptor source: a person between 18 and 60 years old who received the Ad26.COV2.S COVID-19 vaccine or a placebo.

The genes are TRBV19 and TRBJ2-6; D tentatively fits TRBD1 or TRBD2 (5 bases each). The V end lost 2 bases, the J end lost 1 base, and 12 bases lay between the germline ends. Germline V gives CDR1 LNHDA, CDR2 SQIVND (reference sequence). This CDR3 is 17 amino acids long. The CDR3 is CASSIRGIRSGANVLTF. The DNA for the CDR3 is TGTGCCAGTAGTATACGGGGCATTAGGTCTGGGGCCAACGTCCTGACTTTC. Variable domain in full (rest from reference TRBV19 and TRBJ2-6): DGGITQSPKYLFRKEGQNVTLSCEQNLNHDAMYWYRQDPGQGLRLIYYSQIVNDFQKGDIAEGYSVSREKKESFPLTVTSAQKNPTAFYLCASSIRGIRSGANVLTFGAGSRLTVL.

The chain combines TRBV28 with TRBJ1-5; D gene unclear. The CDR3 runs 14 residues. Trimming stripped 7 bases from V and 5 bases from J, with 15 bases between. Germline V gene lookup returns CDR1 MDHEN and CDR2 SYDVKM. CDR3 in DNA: TGTGCCAGCACCCAAGCGGGAGACTATCAGCCCCAGCATTTT. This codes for CASTQAGDYQPQHF.

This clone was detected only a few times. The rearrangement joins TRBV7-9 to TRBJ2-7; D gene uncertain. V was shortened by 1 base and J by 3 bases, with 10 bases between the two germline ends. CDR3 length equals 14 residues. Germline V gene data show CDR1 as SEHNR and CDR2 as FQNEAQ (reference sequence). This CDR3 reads CASSLEGRNYEQYF. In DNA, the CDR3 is TGTGCCAGCAGCTTAGAGGGCAGAAACTACGAGCAGTACTTC.

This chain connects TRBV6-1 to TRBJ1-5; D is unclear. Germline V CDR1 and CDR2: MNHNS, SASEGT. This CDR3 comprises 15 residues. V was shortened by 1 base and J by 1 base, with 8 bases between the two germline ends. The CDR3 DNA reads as TGTGCCAGCAGTGAAGGTGTCCTGAGCAATCAGCCCCAGCATTTT. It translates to CASSEGVLSNQPQHF.

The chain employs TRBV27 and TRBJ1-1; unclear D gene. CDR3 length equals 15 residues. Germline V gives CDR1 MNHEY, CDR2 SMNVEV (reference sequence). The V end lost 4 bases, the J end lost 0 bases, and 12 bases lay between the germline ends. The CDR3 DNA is TGTGCCAGCAGTTGGGAGGGTTCCTTGAACACTGAAGCTTTCTTT. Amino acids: CASSWEGSLNTEAFF.

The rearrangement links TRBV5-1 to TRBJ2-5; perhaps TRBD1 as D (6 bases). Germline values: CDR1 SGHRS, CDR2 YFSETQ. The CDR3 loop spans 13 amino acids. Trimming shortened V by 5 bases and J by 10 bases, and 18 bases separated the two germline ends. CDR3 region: CASRPGTINHQYF. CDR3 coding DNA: TGCGCCAGCAGGCCCGGGACAATTAATCACCAGTACTTC.

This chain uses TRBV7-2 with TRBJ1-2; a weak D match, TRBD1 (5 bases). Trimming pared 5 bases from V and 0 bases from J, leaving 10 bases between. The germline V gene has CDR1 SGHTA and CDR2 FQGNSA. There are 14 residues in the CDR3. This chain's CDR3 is CASSRDGTNYGYTF. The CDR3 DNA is TGTGCCAGCAGCCGGGACGGGACTAACTATGGCTACACCTTC. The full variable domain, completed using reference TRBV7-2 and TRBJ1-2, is GAGVSQSPSNKVTEKGKDVELRCDPISGHTALYWYRQSLGQGLEFLIYFQGNSAPDKSGLPSDRFSAERTGGSVSTLTIQRTQQEDSAVYLCASSRDGTNYGYTFGSGTRLTVV.

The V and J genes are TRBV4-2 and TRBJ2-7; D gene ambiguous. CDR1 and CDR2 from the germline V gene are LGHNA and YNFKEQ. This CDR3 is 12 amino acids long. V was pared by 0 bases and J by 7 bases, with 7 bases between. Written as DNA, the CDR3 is TGTGCCAGCAGCCAAGATCTGACAGAGCAGTACTTC. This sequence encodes CASSQDLTEQYF.

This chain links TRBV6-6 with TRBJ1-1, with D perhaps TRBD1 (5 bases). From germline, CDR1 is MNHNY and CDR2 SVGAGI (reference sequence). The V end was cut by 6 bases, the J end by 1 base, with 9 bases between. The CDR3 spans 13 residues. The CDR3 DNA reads TGTGCCAGCAGCCGACAGCGGAACACTGAAGCTTTCTTT. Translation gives CASSRQRNTEAFF.

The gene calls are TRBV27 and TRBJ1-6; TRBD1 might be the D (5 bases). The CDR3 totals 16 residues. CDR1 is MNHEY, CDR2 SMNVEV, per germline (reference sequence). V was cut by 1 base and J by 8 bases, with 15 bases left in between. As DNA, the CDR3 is TGTGCCAGCAGTTTATATGTCCAGGGACCGTATTCACCCCTCCACTTT. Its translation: CASSLYVQGPYSPLHF.

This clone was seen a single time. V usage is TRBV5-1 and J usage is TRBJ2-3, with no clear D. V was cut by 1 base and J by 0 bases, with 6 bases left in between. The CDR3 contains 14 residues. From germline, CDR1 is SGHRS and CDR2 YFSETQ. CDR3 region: CASSLWTSTDTQYF. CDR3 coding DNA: TGCGCCAGCAGCTTGTGGACGAGCACAGATACGCAGTATTTT. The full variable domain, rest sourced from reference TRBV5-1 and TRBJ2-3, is KAGVTQTPRYLIKTRGQQVTLSCSPISGHRSVSWYQQTPGQGLQFLFEYFSETQRNKGNFPGRFSGRQFSNSRSEMNVSTLELGDSALYLCASSLWTSTDTQYFGPGTRLTVL.

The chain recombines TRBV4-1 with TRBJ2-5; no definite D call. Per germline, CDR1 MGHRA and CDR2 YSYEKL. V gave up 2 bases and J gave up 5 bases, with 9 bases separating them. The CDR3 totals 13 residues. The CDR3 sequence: CASSQLRSETQYF. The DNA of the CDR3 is TGCGCCAGCAGCCAATTACGGTCGGAGACCCAGTACTTC.

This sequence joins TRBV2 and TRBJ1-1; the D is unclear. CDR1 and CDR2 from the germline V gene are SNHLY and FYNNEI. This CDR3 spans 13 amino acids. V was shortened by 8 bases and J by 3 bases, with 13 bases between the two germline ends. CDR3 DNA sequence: TGTGCCAGCTCCCCAAGTCGTGACACTGAAGCTTTCTTT. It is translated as CASSPSRDTEAFF. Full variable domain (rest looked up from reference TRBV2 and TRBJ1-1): EPEVTQTPSHQVTQMGQEVILRCVPISNHLYFYWYRQILGQKVEFLVSFYNNEISEKSEIFDDQFSVERPDGSNFTLKIRSTKLEDSAMYFCASSPSRDTEAFFGQGTRLTVV.

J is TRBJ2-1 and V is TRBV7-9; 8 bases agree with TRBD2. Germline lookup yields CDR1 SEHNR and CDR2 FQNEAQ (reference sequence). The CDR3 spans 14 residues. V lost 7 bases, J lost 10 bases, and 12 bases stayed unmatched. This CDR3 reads CASTPRGAGDEQFF. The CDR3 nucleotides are TGTGCCAGCACCCCTAGGGGAGCGGGGGACGAGCAGTTCTTC.

CDR3 loop: CASSYGTGPYNEQFF. Written as DNA, the CDR3 is TGTGCCAGCAGCTATGGGACAGGGCCCTACAATGAGCAGTTCTTC. The V call is TRBV5-4, the J call TRBJ2-1, with TRBD1 matching over 9 bases. The CDR3 is 15 amino acids. J was trimmed by 2 bases and V by 3 bases; bases with no gene match: 3. CDR1 is SGHNT and CDR2 is YYREEE in the germline V gene (reference sequence). The full variable domain, rest sourced from reference TRBV5-4 and TRBJ2-1, is ETGVTQSPTHLIKTRGQQVTLRCSSQSGHNTVSWYQQALGQGPQFIFQYYREEENGRGNFPPRFSGLQFPNYSSELNVNALELDDSALYLCASSYGTGPYNEQFFGPGTRLTVL.

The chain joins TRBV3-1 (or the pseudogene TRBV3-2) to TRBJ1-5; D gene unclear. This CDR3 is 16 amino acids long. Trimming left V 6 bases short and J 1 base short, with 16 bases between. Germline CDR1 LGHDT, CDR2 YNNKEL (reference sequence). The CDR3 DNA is TGTGCCAGCAGTCCTACCGGTGGACGGAGCAATCAGCCCCAGCATTTT. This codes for CASSPTGGRSNQPQHF.

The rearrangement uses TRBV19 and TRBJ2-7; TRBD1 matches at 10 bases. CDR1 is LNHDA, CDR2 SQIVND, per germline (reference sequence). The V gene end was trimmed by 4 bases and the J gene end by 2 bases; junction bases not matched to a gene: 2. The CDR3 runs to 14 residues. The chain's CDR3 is CASSTGTGAYEQYF. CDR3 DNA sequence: TGTGCCAGTAGTACCGGGACAGGGGCCTACGAGCAGTACTTC.

The CDR3 sequence is CASSLWQGNSPLHF. As DNA, the CDR3 is TGCGCCAGCAGCTTGTGGCAGGGGAATTCACCCCTCCACTTT. The V gene is TRBV5-1, the J gene TRBJ1-6; possibly TRBD1 for D (6 bases). In germline, CDR1 is SGHRS, CDR2 YFSETQ. The CDR3 length is 14 residues. V dropped 1 base and J dropped 7 bases, with 9 bases sitting between them. Filled out from reference TRBV5-1 and TRBJ1-6, the complete variable domain reads KAGVTQTPRYLIKTRGQQVTLSCSPISGHRSVSWYQQTPGQGLQFLFEYFSETQRNKGNFPGRFSGRQFSNSRSEMNVSTLELGDSALYLCASSLWQGNSPLHFGNGTRLTVT.

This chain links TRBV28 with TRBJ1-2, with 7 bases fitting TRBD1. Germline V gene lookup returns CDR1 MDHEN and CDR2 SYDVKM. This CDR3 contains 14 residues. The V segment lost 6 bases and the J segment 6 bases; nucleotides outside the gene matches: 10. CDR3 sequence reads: CASSRPGTVNGYTF. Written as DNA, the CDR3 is TGTGCCAGCAGCCGACCGGGGACAGTGAATGGCTACACCTTC.

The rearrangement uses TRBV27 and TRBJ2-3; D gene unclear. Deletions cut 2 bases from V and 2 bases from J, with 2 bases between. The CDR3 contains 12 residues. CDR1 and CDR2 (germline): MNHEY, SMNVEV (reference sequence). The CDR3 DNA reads TGTGCCAGCAGTTTAAACACAGATACGCAGTATTTT. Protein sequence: CASSLNTDTQYF.

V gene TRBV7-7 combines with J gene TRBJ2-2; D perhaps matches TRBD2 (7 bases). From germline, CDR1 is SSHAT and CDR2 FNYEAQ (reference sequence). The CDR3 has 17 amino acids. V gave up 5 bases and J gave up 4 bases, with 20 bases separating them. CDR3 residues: CASSPGGGGRSTGELFF. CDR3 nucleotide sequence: TGTGCCAGCAGCCCCGGCGGGGGCGGTAGGAGCACCGGGGAGCTGTTTTTT.

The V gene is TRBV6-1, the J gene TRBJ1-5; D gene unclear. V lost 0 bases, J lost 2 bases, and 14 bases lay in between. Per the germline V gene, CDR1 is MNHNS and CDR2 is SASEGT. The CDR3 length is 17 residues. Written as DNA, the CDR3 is TGTGCCAGCAGTGAAGCAGCGTCGGGGAATCGCAATCAGCCCCAGCATTTT. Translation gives CASSEAASGNRNQPQHF.